This TCR beta chain was found in a study of T cells after yellow fever vaccination. Remarks on this clonotype: Its antigen remains unknown.

General study findings and limits: Overlap between CD4 and CD8 compartments was detected for a small share of clonotypes. The booster response re-showed most primary clones: around 97% CD4, around 85% CD8.

TCRdb passed the 5' RACE reads through MiXCR, listing each CDR3 protein once. This sample yields 350,000 to 450,000 distinct CDR3 sequences, of which approximately 6% are seen a single time; about 15% belongs to the top ten. In germline, CDR1 is SGHDT, CDR2 YYEEEE. This CDR3 contains 14 residues. V lost 4 bases, J lost 3 bases, and 14 bases lay in between. Sequences were derived from PBMCs, sampled 5 days after the yellow fever booster vaccination. V is TRBV5-6 and J is TRBJ2-7; D is possibly TRBD2 (6 bases). The TCR sequence derives from a man between 25 and 39 years old who received the YFV17D yellow fever vaccine. The DNA of the CDR3 is TGTGCCAGCAGCCCGGCGGGACTCTGCTACGAGCAGTACTTC. Protein product: CASSPAGLCYEQYF.